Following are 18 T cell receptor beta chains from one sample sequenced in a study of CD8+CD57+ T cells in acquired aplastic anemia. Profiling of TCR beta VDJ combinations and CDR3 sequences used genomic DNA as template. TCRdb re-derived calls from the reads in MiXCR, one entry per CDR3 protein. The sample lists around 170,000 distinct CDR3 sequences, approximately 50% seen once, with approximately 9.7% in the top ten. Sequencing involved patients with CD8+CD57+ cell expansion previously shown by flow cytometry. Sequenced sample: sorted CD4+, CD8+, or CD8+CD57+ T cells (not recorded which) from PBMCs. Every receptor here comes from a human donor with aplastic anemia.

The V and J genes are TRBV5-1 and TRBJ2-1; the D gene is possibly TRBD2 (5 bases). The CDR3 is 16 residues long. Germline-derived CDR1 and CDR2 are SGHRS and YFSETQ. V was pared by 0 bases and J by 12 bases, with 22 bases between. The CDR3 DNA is TGCGCCAGCAGCTTGGAGCCTCGGAACATCCGAGGAGGGCAGTTCTTC. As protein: CASSLEPRNIRGGQFF.

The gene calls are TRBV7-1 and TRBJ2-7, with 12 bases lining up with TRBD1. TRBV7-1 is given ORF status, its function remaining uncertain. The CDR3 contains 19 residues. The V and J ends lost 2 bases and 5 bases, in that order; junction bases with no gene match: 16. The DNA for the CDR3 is TGTGCCAGCAGCTCATCGGGACAGGGGGCAATACAGTCAAGACACGAGCAGTACTTC. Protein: CASSSSGQGAIQSRHEQYF.

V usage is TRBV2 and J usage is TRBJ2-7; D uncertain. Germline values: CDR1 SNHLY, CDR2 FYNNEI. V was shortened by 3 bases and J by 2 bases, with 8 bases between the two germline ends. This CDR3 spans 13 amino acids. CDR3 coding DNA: TGTGCCAGCAGTGAGCTCCAAACCTACGAGCAGTACTTC. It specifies CASSELQTYEQYF.

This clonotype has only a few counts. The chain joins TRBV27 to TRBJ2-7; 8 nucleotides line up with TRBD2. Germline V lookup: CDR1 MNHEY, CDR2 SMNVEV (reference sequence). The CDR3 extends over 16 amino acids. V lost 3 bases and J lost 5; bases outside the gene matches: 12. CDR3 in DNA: TGTGCCAGCAGTTTTTCCTCGACGGGAGCGGGGGACGAGCAGTACTTC. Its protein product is CASSFSSTGAGDEQYF.

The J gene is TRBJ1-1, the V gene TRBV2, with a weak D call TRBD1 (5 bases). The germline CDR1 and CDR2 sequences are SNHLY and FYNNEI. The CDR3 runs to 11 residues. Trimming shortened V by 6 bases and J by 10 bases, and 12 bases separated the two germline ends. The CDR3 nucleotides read TGTGCCAGCAGGGCCAGGGATGCAGCTTTCTTT. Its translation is CASRARDAAFF.

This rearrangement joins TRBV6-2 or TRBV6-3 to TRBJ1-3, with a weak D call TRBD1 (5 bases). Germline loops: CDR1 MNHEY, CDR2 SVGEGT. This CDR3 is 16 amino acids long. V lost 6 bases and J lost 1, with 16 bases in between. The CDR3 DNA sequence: TGTGCCAGCAGCTTATATCCGACAGAATCTGGAAACACCATATATTTT. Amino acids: CASSLYPTESGNTIYF.

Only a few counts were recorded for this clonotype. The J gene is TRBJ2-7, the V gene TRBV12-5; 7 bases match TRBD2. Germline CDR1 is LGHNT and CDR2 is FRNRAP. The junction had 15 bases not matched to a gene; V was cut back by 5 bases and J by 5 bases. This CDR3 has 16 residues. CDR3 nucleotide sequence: TGTGCTAGTGGTCCCCATTTTAGCGGGCCTCTTCACGAGCAGTACTTC. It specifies CASGPHFSGPLHEQYF.

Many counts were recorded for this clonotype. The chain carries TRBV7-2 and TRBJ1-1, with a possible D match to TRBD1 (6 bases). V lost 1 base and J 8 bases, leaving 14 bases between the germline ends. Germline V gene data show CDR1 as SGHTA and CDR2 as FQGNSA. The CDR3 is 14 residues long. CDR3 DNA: TGTGCCAGCAGCTTAGGTATACAGGGTGGGGAAGCTTTCTTT. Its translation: CASSLGIQGGEAFF.

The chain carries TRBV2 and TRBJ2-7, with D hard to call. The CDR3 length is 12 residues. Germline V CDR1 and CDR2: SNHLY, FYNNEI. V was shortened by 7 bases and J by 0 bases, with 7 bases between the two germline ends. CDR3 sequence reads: CASNTDSYEQYF. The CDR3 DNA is TGTGCCAGCAACACCGACTCCTACGAGCAGTACTTC.

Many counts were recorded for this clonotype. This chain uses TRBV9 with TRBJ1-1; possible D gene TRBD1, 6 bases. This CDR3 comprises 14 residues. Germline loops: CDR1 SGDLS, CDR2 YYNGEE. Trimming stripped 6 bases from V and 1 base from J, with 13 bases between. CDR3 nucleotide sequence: TGTGCCAGCACCCTAACAGGGTCGAACACTGAAGCTTTCTTT. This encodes CASTLTGSNTEAFF.

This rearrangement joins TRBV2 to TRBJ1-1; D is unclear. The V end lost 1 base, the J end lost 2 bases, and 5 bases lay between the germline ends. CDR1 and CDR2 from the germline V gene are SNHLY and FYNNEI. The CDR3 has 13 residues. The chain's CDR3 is CASSEDVNTEAFF. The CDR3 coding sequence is TGTGCCAGCAGTGAAGACGTTAACACTGAAGCTTTCTTT.

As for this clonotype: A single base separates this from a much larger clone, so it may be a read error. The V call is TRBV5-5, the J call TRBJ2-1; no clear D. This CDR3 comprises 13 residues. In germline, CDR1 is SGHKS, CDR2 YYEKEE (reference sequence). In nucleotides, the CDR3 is TGTGCCAGCAGCTTGGAGGGTAGGAATGAGCAGTCCTTC. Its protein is CASSLEGRNEQSF. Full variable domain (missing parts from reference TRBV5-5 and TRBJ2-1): DAGVTQSPTHLIKTRGQQVTLRCSPISGHKSVSWYQQVLGQGPQFIFQYYEKEERGRGNFPDRFSARQFPNYSSELNVNALLLGDSALYLCASSLEGRNEQSFGPGTRLTVL.

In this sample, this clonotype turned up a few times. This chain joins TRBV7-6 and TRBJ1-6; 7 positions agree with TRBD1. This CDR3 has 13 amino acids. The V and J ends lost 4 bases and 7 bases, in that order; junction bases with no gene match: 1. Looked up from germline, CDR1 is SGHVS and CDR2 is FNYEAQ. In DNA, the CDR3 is TGTGCCAGCAGCTCGACAGGGAATTCACCCCTCCACTTT. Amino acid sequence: CASSSTGNSPLHF. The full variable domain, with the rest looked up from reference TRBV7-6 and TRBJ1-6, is GAGVSQSPRYKVTKRGQDVALRCDPISGHVSLYWYRQALGQGPEFLTYFNYEAQQDKSGLPNDRFSAERPEGSISTLTIQRTEQRDSAMYRCASSSTGNSPLHFGNGTRLTVT.

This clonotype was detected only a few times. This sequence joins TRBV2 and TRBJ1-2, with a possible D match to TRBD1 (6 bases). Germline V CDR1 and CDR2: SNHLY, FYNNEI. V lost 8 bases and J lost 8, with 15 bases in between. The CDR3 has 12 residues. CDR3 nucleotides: TGTGCCAGCCGATGGACAGTCGGGGGCTACACCTTC. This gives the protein CASRWTVGGYTF.

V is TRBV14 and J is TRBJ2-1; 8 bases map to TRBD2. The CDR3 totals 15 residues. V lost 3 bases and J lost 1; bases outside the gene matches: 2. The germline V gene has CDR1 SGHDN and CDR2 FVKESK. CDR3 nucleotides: TGTGCCAGCAGCCAGCTAGCGGGTTCCTACAATGAGCAGTTCTTC. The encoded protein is CASSQLAGSYNEQFF. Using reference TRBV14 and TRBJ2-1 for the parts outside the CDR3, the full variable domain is EAGVTQFPSHSVIEKGQTVTLRCDPISGHDNLYWYRRVMGKEIKFLLHFVKESKQDESGMPNNRFLAERTGGTYSTLKVQPAELEDSGVYFCASSQLAGSYNEQFFGPGTRLTVL.

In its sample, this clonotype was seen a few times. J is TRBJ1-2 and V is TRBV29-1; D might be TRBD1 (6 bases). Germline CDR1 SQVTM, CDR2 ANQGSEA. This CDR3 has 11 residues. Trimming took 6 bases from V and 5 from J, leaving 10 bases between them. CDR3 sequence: CSVEGGYGYTF. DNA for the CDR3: TGCAGCGTGGAGGGGGGGTATGGCTACACCTTC.

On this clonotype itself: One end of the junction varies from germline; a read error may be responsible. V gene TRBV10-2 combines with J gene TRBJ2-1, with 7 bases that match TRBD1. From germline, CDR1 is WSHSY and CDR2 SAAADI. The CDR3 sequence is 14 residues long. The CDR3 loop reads CASTSSGQYNEQFF. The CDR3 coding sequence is TGTGCCAGCACCTCCTCGGGACAGTACAACGAGCAGTTCTTC.

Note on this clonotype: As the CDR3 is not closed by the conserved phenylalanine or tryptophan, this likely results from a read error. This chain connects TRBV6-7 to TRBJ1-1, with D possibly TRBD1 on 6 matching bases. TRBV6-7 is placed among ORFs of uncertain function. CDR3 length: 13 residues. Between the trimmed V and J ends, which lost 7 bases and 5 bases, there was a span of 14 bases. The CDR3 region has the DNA TGTGCCAGCAACAGGGACGAGGATACTGAAGCTTTCGTT. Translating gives CASNRDEDTEAFV.